This T cell receptor beta chain originates from a study of cytomegalovirus exposure and HLA in healthy donors. Study as a whole: Among the 300 to 500 donors who were genotyped, about 80% fell in the genetic ancestry cluster that is associated with self-reported Caucasian donors.

With respect to this clone: Its specificity is not known.

Whole-study findings and limits: Later analysis showed most CMV-associated TCR beta chains appearing HLA-restricted. Later genetic work tied a missense DCLRE1C variant to beta-chain V and J trimming.

With V trimmed by 4 bases and J by 5 bases, 8 bases remained unmatched. Germline V gives CDR1 SGHNT, CDR2 YENEEA. The CDR3 has 17 residues. Researchers ran the PCR with 60 Vbeta and 13 Jbeta primers. Libraries were prepared by immunoSEQ multiplex PCR; TCRdb keeps only in-frame clonotypes and omits some of them. Its table records 75,000 to 95,000 clones. The V call is TRBV11-3, the J call TRBJ2-5; 15 positions agree with TRBD2. Specimen: PBMCs. The origin of this receptor is a man aged 30-40 years in good health and CMV-seronegative. CDR3 coding DNA: TGTGCCAGCAGCTGGGGACTAGCGGGAGGCACGGGGGAGACCCAGTACTTC. As protein: CASSWGLAGGTGETQYF. Filled out from reference TRBV11-3 and TRBJ2-5, the complete variable domain reads EAGVVQSPRYKIIEKKQPVAFWCNPISGHNTLYWYLQNLGQGPELLIRYENEEAVDDSQLPKDRFSAERLKGVDSTLKIQPAELGDSAVYLCASSWGLAGGTGETQYFGPGTRLLVL.